The 18 T cell receptor beta chains below come from one sample, sequenced in a study of cytomegalovirus exposure and HLA in healthy donors. Some clones are missing from TCRdb's copy, which holds only in-frame ones; the method was immunoSEQ multiplex PCR. The top ten hold around 3.8% of the sample, which has roughly 150,000 clones, 89% seen once. What was sequenced was PBMCs. These receptors were obtained from a man between 18 and 29 years old in good health and CMV-seropositive.

V usage is TRBV5-1 and J usage is TRBJ2-7, with TRBD1 matching over 7 bases. There are 20 residues in the CDR3. Germline values: CDR1 SGHRS, CDR2 YFSETQ. The V and J ends lost 0 bases and 1 base, in that order; junction bases with no gene match: 19. In DNA form, the CDR3 reads TGCGCCAGCAGCTTGGCCCCCCGGGACAGATTGAACTTAAGGTCCTACGAGCAGTACTTC. Its translation: CASSLAPRDRLNLRSYEQYF.

The CDR3 reads CASSYAGTGGLEQFF. CDR3 coding DNA: TGTGCCAGCAGCTACGCCGGGACAGGGGGCCTTGAGCAGTTCTTC. The rearrangement joins TRBV9 to TRBJ2-1, with 12 bases matching TRBD1. This CDR3 contains 15 residues. CDR1 and CDR2 (germline): SGDLS, YYNGEE. Unmatched junction bases numbered 8, after V lost 4 bases and J lost 9 bases.

V usage is TRBV6-4 and J usage is TRBJ2-3; 9 nucleotides match TRBD2. This CDR3 region has 18 residues. Trimming removed 0 bases from V and 0 bases from J; junction bases left unmatched: 7. Germline V gene sequence: CDR1 MRHNA, CDR2 SNTAGT. The CDR3 DNA reads as TGTGCCAGCAGTGACTCGATCGTAGCGGGAGCTAGCACAGATACGCAGTATTTT. Protein sequence: CASSDSIVAGASTDTQYF.

This chain joins TRBV6-1 and TRBJ2-7, with TRBD2 matching 7 bases. J was trimmed by 2 bases and V by 5 bases; bases with no gene match: 9. CDR3 size: 15 residues. Germline lookup yields CDR1 MNHNS and CDR2 SASEGT. For the CDR3, the DNA is TGTGCCAGCAGTCTCCTAAGCGGGGATCCCTACGAGCAGTACTTC. Translating gives CASSLLSGDPYEQYF.

CDR3 region: CAWSDRSNYGYTF. CDR3 nucleotide sequence: TGTGCCTGGAGTGACAGGTCTAACTATGGCTACACCTTC. This chain uses TRBV30 with TRBJ1-2; D is possibly TRBD1 (5 bases). The germline V gene encodes CDR1 GTSNPN and CDR2 SVGIG (reference sequence). The CDR3 extends over 13 amino acids. V lost 1 base and J 0 bases, leaving 6 bases between the germline ends.

This clone has a single count. The chain employs TRBV5-1 and TRBJ2-7; TRBD1 matches at 11 bases. V gave up 5 bases and J gave up 4 bases; unmatched junction bases: 8. The CDR3 contains 15 residues. The germline gives CDR1 SGHRS, CDR2 YFSETQ. CDR3 bases: TGCGCCAGCAGTTCCCGGGACAGGGGGTATTACGAGCAGTACTTC. Translated: CASSSRDRGYYEQYF.

The rearrangement uses TRBV18 and TRBJ1-3; 8 bases are shared with TRBD1. The CDR3 totals 17 residues. Trimming removed 3 bases from V and 0 bases from J; junction bases left unmatched: 7. Germline V lookup: CDR1 KGHSH, CDR2 LQKENI. The CDR3 sequence is CASSPGQALLSGNTIYF. The CDR3 DNA is TGTGCCAGCTCACCGGGACAGGCCCTTCTCTCTGGAAACACCATATATTTT.

This chain uses TRBV28 with TRBJ2-7, with 7 bases that match TRBD1. CDR3 length equals 13 residues. V shed 8 bases and J 3 bases; nucleotides not matched to a gene: 7. Germline V CDR1 and CDR2: MDHEN, SYDVKM. The DNA for the CDR3 is TGTGCCAGCGGGGTGGGACAGATCTACGAGCAGTACTTC. Protein: CASGVGQIYEQYF.

With respect to this clone: The germline gene is not matched at one end of the junction; a read error may be the cause. The rearrangement uses TRBV7-7 and TRBJ2-3, with 8 bases aligning to TRBD2. CDR1 and CDR2 (germline): SSHAT, FNYEAQ (reference sequence). This CDR3 has 16 amino acids. This chain's CDR3 is CASSILAGTTTDTQYF. For the CDR3, the DNA is TGTGCTAGCAGCATCTTAGCGGGAACCACAACCGATACGCAGTATTTT.

The chain uses TRBV28 and TRBJ1-2, with D possibly being TRBD1 (6 bases). The CDR3 has 17 residues. The V and J ends lost 6 bases and 0 bases respectively, with 20 bases between them. Germline CDR1 is MDHEN and CDR2 is SYDVKM. Here the CDR3 DNA reads TGTGCCAGCAGCCATTACGCCTTAGGGGGAGCTAACTATGGCTACACCTTC. Amino acids: CASSHYALGGANYGYTF.

V usage is TRBV25-1 and J usage is TRBJ2-7; 10 bases are a match to TRBD2. Germline trimming cut 4 bases from V and 7 bases from J; bases unmatched to any gene: 7. This CDR3 has 14 residues. Germline CDR1 reads MGHDK; CDR2 reads SYGVNS. CDR3 loop: CASSAPSGSLEQYF. CDR3 DNA sequence: TGTGCCAGCAGTGCACCTAGCGGGAGCTTAGAGCAGTACTTC.

The V gene is TRBV6-5, the J gene TRBJ1-1; 7 bases agree with TRBD1. The CDR3 runs 13 residues. J was trimmed by 4 bases and V by 5 bases; bases with no gene match: 4. Germline-derived CDR1 and CDR2 are MNHEY and SVGAGI. CDR3 DNA: TGTGCCAGCAGTCACAGGGGACCCACTGAAGCTTTCTTT. Translating gives CASSHRGPTEAFF.

The rearrangement joins TRBV29-1 to TRBJ2-7, with a weak D call TRBD1 (7 bases). Per germline, CDR1 SQVTM and CDR2 ANQGSEA. Trimming left V 6 bases short and J 6 bases short, with 15 bases between. The CDR3 contains 12 residues. CDR3 in DNA: TGCAGCGTGCCCCAGGGGGGAAGCGAGCAGTACTTC. The encoded protein is CSVPQGGSEQYF.

The V and J genes are TRBV5-4 and TRBJ2-1; 7 bases are shared with TRBD1. Germline V gene lookup returns CDR1 SGHNT and CDR2 YYREEE (reference sequence). Trimming removed 5 bases from V and 5 bases from J; junction bases left unmatched: 7. There are 14 residues in the CDR3. The CDR3, as DNA: TGTGCCAGCAGGCTACAGGGGAACGACAATGAGCAGTTCTTC. Translating gives CASRLQGNDNEQFF.

This chain uses TRBV10-3 with TRBJ2-7; 8 positions match TRBD1. With V trimmed by 6 bases and J by 2 bases, 6 bases remained unmatched. The length of the CDR3 is 14 residues. The germline V gene encodes CDR1 ENHRY and CDR2 SYGVKD. The DNA of the CDR3 is TGTGCCATCAGACCCGGGACAGGAACCTACGAGCAGTACTTC. This sequence encodes CAIRPGTGTYEQYF.

The chain links TRBV6-1 to TRBJ1-2; 9 bases agree with TRBD1. The germline V gene has CDR1 MNHNS and CDR2 SASEGT. With 0 bases clipped from V and 3 bases from J, the junction kept 2 bases outside the gene matches. This CDR3 contains 15 residues. CDR3 amino acids: CASSEADRGYYGYTF. DNA for the CDR3: TGTGCCAGCAGTGAAGCGGACAGGGGATACTATGGCTACACCTTC.

The chain links TRBV7-2 to TRBJ1-1; 7 bases agree with TRBD1. From germline, CDR1 is SGHTA and CDR2 FQGNSA. J gave up 1 base and V 5 bases, and 1 base lay outside the gene matches. This CDR3 contains 13 residues. CDR3: CASSRDRNTEAFF. CDR3 DNA: TGTGCCAGCAGCCGGGACAGGAACACTGAAGCTTTCTTT.

This sequence joins TRBV2 and TRBJ1-5; the D is unclear. CDR3 length: 13 amino acids. The germline CDR1 and CDR2 sequences are SNHLY and FYNNEI. V was trimmed by 6 bases and J by 6 bases, leaving 12 bases between them. This CDR3 reads CASRPALSQPQHF. The CDR3 region has the DNA TGTGCCAGCAGGCCCGCCCTAAGTCAGCCCCAGCATTTT. Filled out from reference TRBV2 and TRBJ1-5, the complete variable domain reads EPEVTQTPSHQVTQMGQEVILRCVPISNHLYFYWYRQILGQKVEFLVSFYNNEISEKSEIFDDQFSVERPDGSNFTLKIRSTKLEDSAMYFCASRPALSQPQHFGDGTRLSIL.